This is a list of T cell receptor beta chains from one sample in a study of STAT3 mutations in large granular lymphocyte leukemia. Only in-frame clones appear in the TCRdb table, and some are missing; sequencing was by immunoSEQ multiplex PCR. The sample holds roughly 40,000 clones, around nine tenths seen once. What was sequenced was PBMCs. The receptors come from a human donor with T large granular lymphocyte leukemia. Some clones in this sample may be carry-over from other donors' samples. CDR3s include the opening cysteine and the closing phenylalanine or tryptophan. The D gene is left open where the match is weak. The size of a clone is reported for some rows only, either as once, few or many, or as a class for expanded clones.

>TRBJ1-5|-|TRBV5-8|-
CASSPGPNSNQPQHF
TGTGCCAGCAGCCCAGGGCCGAATAGCAATCAGCCCCAGCATTTT
>TRBJ2-3|-|TRBV12-5|once
CASLRASGTQYF
TGTGCTAGTTTGAGGGCGTCGGGGACGCAGTATTTT
>TRBJ1-3|-|TRBV4-3|-
CASSQGGGSGNTIYF
TGCGCCAGCAGCCAAGGTGGAGGCTCTGGAAACACCATATATTTT
>TRBJ2-5|TRBD1|TRBV5-8|-
CASSLGQGGTQYF
TGTGCCAGCAGCCTCGGACAGGGAGGGACCCAGTACTTC
>TRBJ2-5|TRBD1|TRBV28|-
CASSLGGQGQETQYF
TGTGCCAGCAGTTTGGGAGGACAGGGCCAAGAGACCCAGTACTTC
>TRBJ2-1|-|TRBV7-7|-
CASSLAVGNEQFF
TGTGCTAGCAGCTTAGCGGTGGGCAATGAGCAGTTCTTC
>TRBJ1-1|-|TRBV19|-
CASSQGGLTEAFF
TGTGCCAGTAGCCAAGGGGGGCTCACTGAAGCTTTCTTT
>TRBJ2-7|-|TRBV5-4|-
CASSEQGEQYF
TGTGCCAGCAGCGAACAGGGCGAGCAGTACTTC
>TRBJ2-5|-|TRBV18|once
CASSPPSQETQYF
TGTGCCAGCTCACCACCGAGTCAAGAGACCCAGTACTTC
>TRBJ2-5|-|TRBV6-1|-
CASSEETQYF
TGTGCCAGCAGTGAAGAGACCCAGTACTTC
>TRBJ1-4|TRBD1|TRBV2|-
CASRAGTGNEKLFF
TGTGCCAGCAGGGCCGGGACAGGGAATGAAAAACTGTTTTTT
>TRBJ1-3|-|TRBV5-4|-
CASSLAGGGGNTIYF
TGTGCCAGCAGCTTGGCCGGGGGAGGTGGAAACACCATATATTTT
>TRBJ1-6|-|TRBV7-2|-
CASSLLQGYSPLHF
TGTGCCAGCAGCCTCTTACAGGGTTATTCACCCCTCCACTTT
>TRBJ2-7|TRBD1|TRBV7-2|-
CASSRDRGQGEQYF
TGTGCCAGCAGCCGGGACAGGGGGCAAGGCGAGCAGTACTTC
>TRBJ1-1|-|TRBV18|few
CASSNTGRAFF
TGTGCCAGCTCCAATACAGGTCGAGCTTTCTTT
>TRBJ1-1|-|TRBV5-1|once
CASAMNTEAFF
TGCGCCAGCGCCATGAACACTGAAGCTTTCTTT
>TRBJ1-6|TRBD1|TRBV9|-
CASSEGQGANSPLHF
TGTGCCAGCAGCGAGGGACAGGGGGCAAATTCACCCCTCCACTTT
>TRBJ2-1|TRBD2|TRBV7-2|-
CASSFLAGGHGEQFF
TGTGCCAGCAGCTTCCTGGCGGGGGGGCACGGTGAGCAGTTCTTC
>TRBJ1-3|TRBD1|TRBV5-5|-
CASSFFAKGQGSSGNTIYF
TGTGCCAGCAGCTTTTTCGCGAAAGGACAGGGGAGCTCTGGAAACACCATATATTTT
>TRBJ1-3|-|TRBV30|few
CAWSIERTGNTIYF
TGTGCCTGGAGTATCGAGCGAACTGGAAACACCATATATTTT
>TRBJ1-1|-|TRBV14|-
CASSQNRRANTEAFF
TGTGCCAGCAGCCAAAATCGGAGGGCGAACACTGAAGCTTTCTTT
>TRBJ1-5|-|TRBV9|-
CASSVGAGSQPQHF
TGTGCCAGCAGCGTAGGGGCAGGGTCCCAGCCCCAGCATTTT
>TRBJ2-5|-|TRBV7-9|-
CASSRGDGQGETQYF
TGTGCCAGCAGCAGGGGAGACGGACAAGGGGAGACCCAGTACTTC